These 18 T cell receptor beta chains were sequenced from one sample in a study of T cells in tuberculosis. The protocol was immunoSEQ multiplex PCR, while the TCRdb copy is restricted to in-frame clones and leaves out a portion. The sample includes some 22,000 clones, about 96% of them seen just once. The specimen sequenced was PBMCs. These receptors originate from a donor aged 10 to 29 with latent tuberculosis or without tuberculosis infection.

The chain joins TRBV7-9 to TRBJ2-7; no definite D call. CDR3 size: 14 residues. From germline, CDR1 is SEHNR and CDR2 FQNEAQ (reference sequence). The V and J ends lost 2 bases and 6 bases respectively, with 14 bases between them. The CDR3 region is CASSLSHSIGEQYF. As DNA, the CDR3 is TGTGCCAGCAGCTTATCCCACAGTATCGGCGAGCAGTACTTC.

V usage is TRBV12-5 and J usage is TRBJ1-1, with a tentative D call TRBD1 (6 bases). The CDR3 runs 17 residues. V was cut by 6 bases and J by 1 base, with 21 bases left in between. CDR1 is LGHNT, CDR2 FRNRAP, per germline. DNA for the CDR3: TGTGCTAGTGGGCTCAACCAGGGGAGCTTACCGAACACTGAAGCTTTCTTT. Protein product: CASGLNQGSLPNTEAFF.

The chain has TRBV18 and TRBJ1-5, with D possibly being TRBD1 (5 bases). Germline V gene data show CDR1 as KGHSH and CDR2 as LQKENI. The CDR3 is made up of 14 amino acids. Trimming shortened V by 3 bases and J by 4 bases, and 10 bases separated the two germline ends. The CDR3 spells CASSPTDINQPQHF. Here the CDR3 DNA reads TGTGCCAGCTCACCGACAGACATTAATCAGCCCCAGCATTTT.

The rearrangement uses TRBV6-6 and TRBJ1-1; a weak D match, TRBD1 (5 bases). The CDR3 has 14 residues. Germline assignment: CDR1 MNHNY and CDR2 SVGAGI (reference sequence). Trimming removed 2 bases from V and 1 base from J, with 8 bases in between. The CDR3 region has the DNA TGTGCCAGCAGTTACCCGACAGAGAACACTGAAGCTTTCTTT. Its protein is CASSYPTENTEAFF.

The genes are TRBV7-8 and TRBJ1-1; D might be TRBD1 (6 bases). V shed 0 bases and J shed 5 bases, with 25 bases lying between them. This CDR3 comprises 19 residues. Germline CDR1 SGHVS, CDR2 FQNEAQ. The CDR3 spells CASSLALDSLVSRRTEAFF. The CDR3 nucleotides read TGTGCCAGCAGCTTAGCCCTGGACAGTTTAGTTAGTCGTAGAACTGAAGCTTTCTTT. Full variable domain (missing parts from reference TRBV7-8 and TRBJ1-1): GAGVSQSPRYKVAKRGQDVALRCDPISGHVSLFWYQQALGQGPEFLTYFQNEAQLDKSGLPSDRFFAERPEGSVSTLKIQRTQQEDSAVYLCASSLALDSLVSRRTEAFFGQGTRLTVV.

This chain links TRBV6-5 with TRBJ2-3; D is unclear. Germline V gene data show CDR1 as MNHEY and CDR2 as SVGAGI. The CDR3 contains 13 residues. The germline V and J ends were trimmed by 5 bases and 1 base, with 7 bases remaining between them. CDR3 coding DNA: TGTGCCAGCAGTGCGATTGGCACAGATACGCAGTATTTT. Translation: CASSAIGTDTQYF.

The chain uses TRBV9 and TRBJ1-1, with a possible D match to TRBD1 (5 bases). CDR3 length: 12 amino acids. Trimming stripped 7 bases from V and 2 bases from J, with 9 bases between. CDR1 and CDR2 (germline): SGDLS, YYNGEE. The CDR3 protein is CASGALNTEAFF. The CDR3 region has the DNA TGTGCCAGCGGGGCCCTCAACACTGAAGCTTTCTTT.

In this sample, this clone turned up once. Sequence at one end of the junction differs from germline and may be a read error. This sequence joins TRBV4-1 and TRBJ1-4, with D tentatively TRBD1 (6 bases). The length of the CDR3 is 15 residues. The germline V gene encodes CDR1 MGHRA and CDR2 YSYEKL. The chain's CDR3 is CASSRDPDRSGGPGF. The DNA of the CDR3 is TGCGCCAGCAGCCGAGACCCAGACAGGTCCGGGGGGCCGGGTTTT.

This chain uses TRBV14 with TRBJ1-5, with 8 bases that match TRBD1. The CDR3 runs 14 residues. Germline values: CDR1 SGHDN, CDR2 FVKESK. With V trimmed by 4 bases and J by 11 bases, 10 bases remained unmatched. Here the CDR3 DNA reads TGTGCCAGCAGCCCGACAGGGGCCCCAGGTTCCCAGCATTTT. Translation: CASSPTGAPGSQHF.

The CDR3 loop is CASSLVRYNEQFF. The CDR3 nucleotides are TGTGCCAGCAGCTTGGTCAGATACAATGAGCAGTTCTTC. This chain connects TRBV11-3 to TRBJ2-1; D is ambiguous. V lost 3 bases and J 4 bases, leaving 7 bases between the germline ends. Germline V gene data show CDR1 as SGHNT and CDR2 as YENEEA. The CDR3 is made up of 13 amino acids.

V gene TRBV19 combines with J gene TRBJ2-7; 12 nucleotides match TRBD2. V lost 3 bases to trimming and J lost 6 bases; unmatched junction nucleotides: 0. Germline values: CDR1 LNHDA, CDR2 SQIVND (reference sequence). This CDR3 region has 13 residues. The CDR3 coding sequence is TGTGCCAGTAGTATGGGACTAGCGGGCGAGCAGTACTTC. Translated: CASSMGLAGEQYF.

The chain joins TRBV27 to TRBJ1-1, with TRBD1 as a possible D gene (6 bases). The CDR3 covers 14 residues. Trimming took off 3 bases at V and 7 bases at J, with 15 bases between the two ends. CDR1 and CDR2 (germline): MNHEY, SMNVEV (reference sequence). The CDR3 loop reads CASSLLGHTIEAFF. CDR3 sequence (DNA): TGTGCCAGCAGTTTGTTGGGACACACAATTGAAGCTTTCTTT.

This clone was seen just once. The chain has TRBV10-3 and TRBJ2-7, with 7 bases that match TRBD2. The CDR3 extends over 12 amino acids. The V gene's germline CDR1 is ENHRY and CDR2 SYGVKD. The junction had 0 bases not matched to a gene; V was cut back by 6 bases and J by 1 base. The CDR3 coding sequence is TGTGCCATCAGGCGGGAGTCCTACGAGCAGTACTTC. This translates into CAIRRESYEQYF.

The rearrangement uses TRBV5-1 and TRBJ2-7, with D possibly TRBD2 on 6 matching bases. CDR1 is SGHRS, CDR2 YFSETQ, per germline. This CDR3 is 15 amino acids long. V lost 3 bases and J 0 bases, leaving 13 bases between the germline ends. As DNA, the CDR3 is TGCGCCAGCAGCTCAATTAGCGGTAACTCCTACGAGCAGTACTTC. Its translation: CASSSISGNSYEQYF.

This chain links TRBV5-1 with TRBJ1-2; TRBD1 matches at 7 bases. Per germline, CDR1 SGHRS and CDR2 YFSETQ. The CDR3 runs 13 residues. With V trimmed by 0 bases and J by 6 bases, 2 bases remained unmatched. The CDR3 DNA follows: TGCGCCAGCAGCTTGGAGGGGGCGAATGGCTACACCTTC. It yields the protein CASSLEGANGYTF.

This rearrangement joins TRBV7-3 to TRBJ1-1; no firm D call. V shed 6 bases and J shed 5 bases, with 13 bases lying between them. CDR1 is SGHTA and CDR2 is FQGTGA in the germline V gene. The CDR3 is made up of 13 amino acids. CDR3 DNA sequence: TGTGCCAGCAGTCCCAACAGAGGGACTGAAGCTTTCTTT. This translates into CASSPNRGTEAFF.

The chain joins TRBV5-1 to TRBJ1-1; possibly TRBD1 for D (5 bases). The V gene lost 4 bases and the J gene lost 1 base, with 17 bases spanning the gap. The germline gives CDR1 SGHRS, CDR2 YFSETQ. The CDR3 consists of 16 residues. This chain's CDR3 is CASSLYRSNPNTEAFF. The CDR3 region has the DNA TGCGCCAGCAGCCTATACAGGTCTAATCCGAACACTGAAGCTTTCTTT.

The rearrangement links TRBV7-2 to TRBJ1-2, with 7 bases matching TRBD1. Germline CDR1 reads SGHTA; CDR2 reads FQGNSA. The V segment lost 6 bases and the J segment 3 bases; nucleotides outside the gene matches: 7. The CDR3 has 14 amino acids. The CDR3 coding sequence is TGTGCCAGCAGGGAGACAGGGAACGACTATGGCTACACCTTC. Amino acids: CASRETGNDYGYTF. Full variable domain (outside the CDR3, taken from reference TRBV7-2 and TRBJ1-2): GAGVSQSPSNKVTEKGKDVELRCDPISGHTALYWYRQSLGQGLEFLIYFQGNSAPDKSGLPSDRFSAERTGGSVSTLTIQRTQQEDSAVYLCASRETGNDYGYTFGSGTRLTVV.